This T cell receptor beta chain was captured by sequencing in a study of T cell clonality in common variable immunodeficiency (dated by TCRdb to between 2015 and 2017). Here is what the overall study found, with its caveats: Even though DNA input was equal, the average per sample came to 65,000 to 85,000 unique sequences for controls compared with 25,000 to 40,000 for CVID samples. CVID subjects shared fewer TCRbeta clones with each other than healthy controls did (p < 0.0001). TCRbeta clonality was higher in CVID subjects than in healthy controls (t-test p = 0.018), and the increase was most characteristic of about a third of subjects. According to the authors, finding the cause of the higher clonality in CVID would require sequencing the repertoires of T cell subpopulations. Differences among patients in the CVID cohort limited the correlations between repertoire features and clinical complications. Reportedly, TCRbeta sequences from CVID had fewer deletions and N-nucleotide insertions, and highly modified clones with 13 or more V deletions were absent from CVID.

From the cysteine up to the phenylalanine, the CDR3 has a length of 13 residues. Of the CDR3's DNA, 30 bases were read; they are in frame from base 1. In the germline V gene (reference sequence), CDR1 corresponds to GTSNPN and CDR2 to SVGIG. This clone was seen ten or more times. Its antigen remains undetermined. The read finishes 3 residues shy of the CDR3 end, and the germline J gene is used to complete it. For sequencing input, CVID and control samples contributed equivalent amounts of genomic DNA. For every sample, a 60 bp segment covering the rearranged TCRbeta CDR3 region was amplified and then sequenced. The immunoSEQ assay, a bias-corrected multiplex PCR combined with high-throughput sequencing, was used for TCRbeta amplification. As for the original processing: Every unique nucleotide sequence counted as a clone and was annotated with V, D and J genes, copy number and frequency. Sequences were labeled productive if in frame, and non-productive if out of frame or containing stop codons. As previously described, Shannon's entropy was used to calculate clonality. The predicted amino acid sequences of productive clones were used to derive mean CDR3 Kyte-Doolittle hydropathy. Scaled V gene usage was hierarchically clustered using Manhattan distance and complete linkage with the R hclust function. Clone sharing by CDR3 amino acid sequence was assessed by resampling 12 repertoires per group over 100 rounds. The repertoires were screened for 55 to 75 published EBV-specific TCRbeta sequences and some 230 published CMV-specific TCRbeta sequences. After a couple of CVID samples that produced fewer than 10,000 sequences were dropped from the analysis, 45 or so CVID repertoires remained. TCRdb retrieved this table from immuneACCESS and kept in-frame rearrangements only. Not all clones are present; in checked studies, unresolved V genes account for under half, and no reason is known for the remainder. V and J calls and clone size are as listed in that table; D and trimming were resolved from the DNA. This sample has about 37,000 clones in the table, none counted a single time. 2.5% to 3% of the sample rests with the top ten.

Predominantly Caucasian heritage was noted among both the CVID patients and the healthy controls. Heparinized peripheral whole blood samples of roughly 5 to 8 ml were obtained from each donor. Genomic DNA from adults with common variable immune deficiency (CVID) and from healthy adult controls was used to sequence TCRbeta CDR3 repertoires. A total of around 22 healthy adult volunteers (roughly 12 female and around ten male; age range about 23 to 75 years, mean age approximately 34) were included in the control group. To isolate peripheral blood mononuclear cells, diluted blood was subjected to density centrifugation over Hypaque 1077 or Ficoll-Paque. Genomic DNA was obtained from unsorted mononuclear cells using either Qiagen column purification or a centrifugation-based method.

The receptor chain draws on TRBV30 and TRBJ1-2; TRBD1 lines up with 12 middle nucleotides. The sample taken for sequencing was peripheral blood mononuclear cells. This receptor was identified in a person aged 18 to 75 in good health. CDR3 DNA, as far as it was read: TGTGCCTGGAGGGGACAGGGGGCGGGAGGC. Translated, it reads CAWRGQGAGG. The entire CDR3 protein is CAWRGQGAGGYTF.